The clone carrying this TCR beta chain was detected ten times or more. What it recognizes is unknown. This sample was taken from a study of cytomegalovirus exposure and HLA in healthy donors. V lost 8 bases and J lost 2; bases outside the gene matches: 21. This CDR3 has 18 residues. Germline V gene lookup returns CDR1 MGHRA and CDR2 YSYEKL. Study-level points and caveats: Most TCR beta V segments were productive about 90% or about 30% of the time in an earlier analysis.

In the PCR, 60 Vbeta and 13 Jbeta primers were used. The protocol was immunoSEQ multiplex PCR, while the TCRdb copy is restricted to in-frame clones and leaves out a portion. The profile shows over 70,000 clones, approximately 78% of them singletons. Sample: PBMCs. The sequence derives from a male donor in good health and CMV-seropositive. This chain connects TRBV4-1 to TRBJ2-7, with 7 bases fitting TRBD2. CDR3 bases: TGCGCCAGCTCACCGCCTGCTGGGAGCGGGATGGGTGCCTACGAGCAGTACTTC. It codes for CASSPPAGSGMGAYEQYF.